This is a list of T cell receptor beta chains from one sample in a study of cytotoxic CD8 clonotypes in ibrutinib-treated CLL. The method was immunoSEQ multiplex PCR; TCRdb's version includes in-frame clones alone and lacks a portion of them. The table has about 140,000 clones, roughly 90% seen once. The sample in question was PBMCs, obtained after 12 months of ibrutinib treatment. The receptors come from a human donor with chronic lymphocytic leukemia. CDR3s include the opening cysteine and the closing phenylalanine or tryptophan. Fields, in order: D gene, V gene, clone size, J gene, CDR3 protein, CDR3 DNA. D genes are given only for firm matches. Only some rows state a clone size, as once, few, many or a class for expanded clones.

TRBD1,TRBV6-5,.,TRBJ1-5,CASRPTGPNQPQHF,TGTGCCAGCAGACCGACAGGGCCCAATCAGCCCCAGCATTTT
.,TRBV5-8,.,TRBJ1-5,CASSFGGASINQPQHF,TGTGCCAGCAGTTTCGGGGGGGCGTCTATCAATCAGCCCCAGCATTTT
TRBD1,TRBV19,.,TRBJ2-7,CASNTGQGTHEQYF,TGTGCCAGTAACACCGGACAGGGGACTCACGAGCAGTACTTC
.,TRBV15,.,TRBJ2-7,CATSRVQGRGSEQYF,TGTGCCACCAGCAGAGTCCAGGGGCGCGGAAGCGAGCAGTACTTC
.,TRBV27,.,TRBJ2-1,CASSLSGVNNEQFF,TGTGCCAGCAGTTTGTCCGGCGTTAACAATGAGCAGTTCTTC
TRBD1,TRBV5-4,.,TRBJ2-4,CASSPTGGKKNIQYF,TGTGCCAGCAGCCCTACAGGGGGGAAGAAAAACATTCAGTACTTC
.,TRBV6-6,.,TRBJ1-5,CASSYALAGSNQPQHF,TGTGCCAGCAGTTACGCCCTGGCAGGTAGCAATCAGCCCCAGCATTTT
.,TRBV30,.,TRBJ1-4,CAWSTQIGEKLFF,TGTGCCTGGAGTACCCAGATTGGGGAAAAACTGTTTTTT
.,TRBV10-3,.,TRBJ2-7,CAIRQGSNYEQYF,TGTGCCATCAGACAGGGTTCCAACTACGAGCAGTACTTC
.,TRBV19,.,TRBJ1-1,CASSADVGWAEAFF,TGTGCCAGTAGTGCCGACGTGGGGTGGGCTGAAGCTTTCTTT
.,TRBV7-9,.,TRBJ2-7,CASSLELWQYF,TGTGCCAGCAGCTTGGAGCTGTGGCAGTACTTC
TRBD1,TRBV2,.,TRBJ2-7,CASKKVSGTASREQYF,TGTGCCAGCAAAAAAGTCTCCGGGACAGCGTCTAGGGAGCAGTACTTC
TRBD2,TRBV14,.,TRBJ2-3,CASSQNSGVGTDTQYF,TGTGCCAGCAGCCAAAATAGCGGGGTTGGTACAGATACGCAGTATTTT
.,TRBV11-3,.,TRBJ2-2,CASSSLQLAGELFF,TGTGCCAGCAGCTCTCTCCAGTTGGCCGGGGAGCTGTTTTTT
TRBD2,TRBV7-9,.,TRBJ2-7,CASSLLSTSGLYEQYF,TGTGCCAGCAGCTTACTATCAACTAGCGGTTTATACGAGCAGTACTTC
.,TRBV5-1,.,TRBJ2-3,CASSQGLQGRDTQYF,TGCGCCAGCAGTCAAGGGTTGCAGGGTAGAGATACGCAGTATTTT
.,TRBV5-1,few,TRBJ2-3,CASSFTTDTQYF,TGCGCCAGCAGCTTTACCACAGATACGCAGTATTTT
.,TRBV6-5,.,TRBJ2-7,CASSQGHYEQYF,TGTGCCAGCAGCCAGGGACACTACGAGCAGTACTTC
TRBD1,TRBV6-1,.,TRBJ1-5,CASSVGQVSNQPQHF,TGTGCCAGCAGTGTGGGACAGGTTAGCAATCAGCCCCAGCATTTT
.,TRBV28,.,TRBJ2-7,CASSLPAGDEQYF,TGTGCCAGCAGTTTACCCGCAGGGGACGAGCAGTACTTC
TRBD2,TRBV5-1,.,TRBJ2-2,CASRPPSGPNTGELFF,TGCGCCAGCCGCCCCCCTAGCGGCCCGAACACCGGGGAGCTGTTTTTT
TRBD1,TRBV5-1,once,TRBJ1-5,CASSFRQGGQPQHF,TGCGCCAGCAGCTTCAGACAGGGTGGTCAGCCCCAGCATTTT
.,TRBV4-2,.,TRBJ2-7,CASSQEGANRYIYEQYF,TGTGCCAGCAGCCAAGAAGGGGCGAACCGGTACATCTACGAGCAGTACTTC
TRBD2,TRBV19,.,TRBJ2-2,CATGGSGQNTGELFF,TGTGCTACGGGGGGAAGCGGACAGAACACCGGGGAGCTGTTTTTT
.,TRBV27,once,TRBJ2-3,CASSLGTTDTQYF,TGTGCCAGCAGTTTAGGGACAACAGATACGCAGTATTTT
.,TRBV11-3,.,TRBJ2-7,CASSLDPLSEQYF,TGTGCCAGCAGCTTAGATCCATTAAGCGAGCAGTACTTC
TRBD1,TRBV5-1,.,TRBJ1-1,CASSLADRAEAFF,TGCGCCAGCAGCTTGGCCGACAGGGCTGAAGCTTTCTTT
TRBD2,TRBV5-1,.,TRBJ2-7,CASSFSASGAGEQYF,TGCGCCAGCAGTTTTTCGGCTAGCGGCGCGGGGGAGCAGTACTTC
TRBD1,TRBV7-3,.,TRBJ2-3,CASSLTGTGGPDTQYF,TGTGCCAGCAGCTTAACGGGGACAGGCGGTCCAGATACGCAGTATTTT
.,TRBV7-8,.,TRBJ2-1,CASSSSNEQFF,TGTGCCAGCAGCTCCAGCAATGAGCAGTTCTTC
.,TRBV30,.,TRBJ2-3,CAWSVGGSSTDTQYF,TGTGCCTGGAGTGTCGGTGGATCTAGCACAGATACGCAGTATTTT